The source of this TCR beta chain is a study of T cell responses to AZD1222 COVID-19 vaccine. Study observations and caveats: With dominance at 160-218 and 743-854, vaccine-associated CD4 TCRs spanned spike.

This CDR3 region has 14 residues. Looked up from germline, CDR1 is SGHRS and CDR2 is YFSETQ. Trimming took 5 bases from V and 0 from J; bases not matched to a gene: 5. As regards this clone: What it recognizes is unknown.

Assay: immunoSEQ multiplex PCR; the TCRdb copy retains only in-frame clones and omits some. This table holds more than 50,000 clones, roughly 84% found once. This chain connects TRBV5-1 to TRBJ2-7; 7 nucleotides align to TRBD2. The material was peripheral blood, obtained on day 0 of AZD1222 vaccination. This TCR derives from an adult in good health. The CDR3 nucleotides are TGCGCCAGCAGACGGGAGGCTAACTCCTACGAGCAGTACTTC. Translation: CASRREANSYEQYF.